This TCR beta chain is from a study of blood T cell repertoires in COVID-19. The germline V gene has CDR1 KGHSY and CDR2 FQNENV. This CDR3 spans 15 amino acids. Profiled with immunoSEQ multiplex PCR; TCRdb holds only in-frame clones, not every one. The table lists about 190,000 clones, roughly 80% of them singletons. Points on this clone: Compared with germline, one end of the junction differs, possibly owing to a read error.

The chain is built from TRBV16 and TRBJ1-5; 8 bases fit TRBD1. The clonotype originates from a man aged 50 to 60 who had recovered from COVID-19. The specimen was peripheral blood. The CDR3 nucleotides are TGTGCCAGCAGCCATGGGGGGACAGGCAACCAGCCCCAGCATTTT. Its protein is CASSHGGTGNQPQHF.